This T cell receptor beta chain stems from a study of cytomegalovirus exposure and HLA in healthy donors. The overall study: The roughly 670 first-cohort repertoires shared a platform with the roughly 120 validation repertoires, as reported in a later analysis.

The study, taken as a whole, reports: There were over 150 TCR beta chains listed as cytomegalovirus-associated.

The CDR3 contains 15 residues. Looked up from germline, CDR1 is SGHRS and CDR2 is YFSETQ. The J segment lost 3 bases and the V segment lost 4 bases, leaving 2 bases of the junction unmatched. Sequencing used immunoSEQ multiplex PCR; TCRdb keeps in-frame clones, though not all of them. Among about 200,000 clones listed, approximately 80% were seen once. Note on this clone: Its antigen is currently unknown.

The chain links TRBV5-1 to TRBJ2-5, with 14 bases fitting TRBD2. This sequence originates from a woman in her twenties or thirties in good health and CMV-seropositive. What was sequenced was PBMCs. The CDR3 is CASSPGLAGEETQYF. CDR3 in DNA: TGCGCCAGCAGCCCGGGACTAGCGGGAGAAGAGACCCAGTACTTC.